The 2 T cell receptor beta chains listed next were all sequenced from one sample in a study of T cell responses to AZD1222 COVID-19 vaccine. Data came from immunoSEQ multiplex PCR; TCRdb stores just in-frame clones and leaves some out. The sample consists of more than 85,000 clones, around 90% of them appearing once. The starting material was peripheral blood, obtained on day 0 of AZD1222 vaccination. The origin of the receptors is an adult in good health.

The V and J genes are TRBV5-1 and TRBJ2-1; D ambiguous. The V end was cut by 0 bases, the J end by 6 bases, with 4 bases between. The CDR3 contains 12 residues. The germline V gene has CDR1 SGHRS and CDR2 YFSETQ. The CDR3 region has the DNA TGCGCCAGCAGCTTGGACCGCAATGAGCAGTTCTTC. This encodes CASSLDRNEQFF.

This clone was seen only once. This chain uses TRBV19 with TRBJ1-6, with D perhaps matching TRBD1 (5 bases). Deletions cut 2 bases from V and 8 bases from J, with 10 bases between. The CDR3 consists of 14 residues. Germline V gene lookup returns CDR1 LNHDA and CDR2 SQIVND (reference sequence). CDR3 nucleotides: TGTGCCAGTAGTATACAGGGTGTGGATTCACCCCTCCACTTT. Its translation is CASSIQGVDSPLHF.